This T cell receptor beta chain originates from a study of CD8+CD57+ T cells in acquired aplastic anemia. In patients chosen for sequencing, flow cytometry had shown CD8+CD57+ cell expansion. Patients, without exception, had severe acquired aplastic anemia. Whole-study results and caveats: CD8+ Simpson's diversity did not differ significantly between patients and controls.

TCR beta VDJ and CDR3 profiling used genomic DNA as template. TCRdb re-called the reads with MiXCR, one entry per CDR3 protein. The data hold 200,000 to 250,000 distinct CDR3 sequences, with about 60% observed a single time. V shed 8 bases, J shed 5 bases, and the junction held 5 bases outside the gene matches. This CDR3 has 12 amino acids. Note on this clonotype: The antigen remains undetermined.

The gene calls are TRBV12-3 or TRBV12-4 and TRBJ1-2, with TRBD1 matching over 7 bases. This clonotype was sampled from a human donor with aplastic anemia. Sequencing was carried out using sorted CD4+, CD8+, or CD8+CD57+ T cells (not recorded which) from PBMCs. CDR3 protein: CASSPTGYGYTF. In nucleotides, the CDR3 is TGTGCCAGCTCCCCGACAGGGTATGGCTACACCTTC.